The entry below describes one T cell receptor (beta chain). In the same sample, other DNA sequences code for this CDR3. This entry is derived from a study of blood T cell repertoires in COVID-19. Study at large: The analysed material was cDNA or gDNA that came from T cells, B-cell-depleted T cells, or PBMCs.

The V end lost 2 bases, the J end lost 3 bases, and 6 bases lay between the germline ends. Germline CDR1 reads SGHRS; CDR2 reads YFSETQ. The length of the CDR3 is 13 residues. Per the original data handling: Estimation of nucleated cell counts was performed using reference gene primer amplification. Method: immunoSEQ multiplex PCR; TCRdb's copy keeps in-frame clones and lacks some. V, J and clone size were drawn from that table, and D and trimming were deduced from the DNA. The table has around 130,000 clones, roughly four fifths seen once. Those enrolled, adults aged roughly 18 to 89 years, came from about two dozen US areas. Clinical history as reported by participants underpinned cohort assignment.

The clonotype was recovered from a man aged 35-49 years with acute COVID-19. Sequenced: PBMCs or T cells enriched from blood (not recorded which). The chain links TRBV5-1 to TRBJ2-1; D is unclear. The CDR3 loop is CASSLTSYNEQFF. The CDR3 bases are TGCGCCAGCAGCTTAACCAGCTACAATGAGCAGTTCTTC.